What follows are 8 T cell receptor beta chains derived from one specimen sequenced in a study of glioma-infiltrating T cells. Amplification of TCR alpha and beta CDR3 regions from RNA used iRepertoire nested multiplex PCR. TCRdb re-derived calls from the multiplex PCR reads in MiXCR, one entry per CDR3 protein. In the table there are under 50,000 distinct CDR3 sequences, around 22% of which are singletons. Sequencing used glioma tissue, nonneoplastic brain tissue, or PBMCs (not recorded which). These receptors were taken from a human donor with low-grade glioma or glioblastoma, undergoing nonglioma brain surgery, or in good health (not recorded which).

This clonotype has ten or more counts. The CDR3 DNA is TGTGCCAGCAGCCGGGTGGATAATTCACCCCTCCACTTT. Translated, it gives CASSRVDNSPLHF. The chain has TRBV28 and TRBJ1-6; D gene uncertain. Trimming took 6 bases from V and 5 from J, leaving 8 bases between them. This CDR3 comprises 13 residues. CDR1 is MDHEN, CDR2 SYDVKM, per germline.

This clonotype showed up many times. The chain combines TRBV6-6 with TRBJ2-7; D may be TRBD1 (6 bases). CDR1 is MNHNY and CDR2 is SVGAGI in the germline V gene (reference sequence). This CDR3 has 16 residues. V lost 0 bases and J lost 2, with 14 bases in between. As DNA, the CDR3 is TGTGCCAGCAGTTACTCGGGCAGGGGCTCTGCCTACGAGCAGTACTTC. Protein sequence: CASSYSGRGSAYEQYF.

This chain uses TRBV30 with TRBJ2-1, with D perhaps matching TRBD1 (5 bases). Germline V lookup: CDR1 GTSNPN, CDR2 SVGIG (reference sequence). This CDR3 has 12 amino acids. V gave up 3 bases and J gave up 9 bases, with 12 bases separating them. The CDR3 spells CAWRPSGPEQFF. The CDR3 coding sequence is TGTGCCTGGAGACCCTCAGGGCCTGAGCAGTTCTTC.

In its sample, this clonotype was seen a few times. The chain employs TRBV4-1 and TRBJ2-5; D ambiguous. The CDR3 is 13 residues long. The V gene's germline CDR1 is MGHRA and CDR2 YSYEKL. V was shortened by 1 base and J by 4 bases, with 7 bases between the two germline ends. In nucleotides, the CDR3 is TGCGCCAGCAGCCAAGTTTTATTAGAGACCCAGTACTTC. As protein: CASSQVLLETQYF.

Here the CDR3 DNA reads TGCAGCGTCCAACAACAGGGTTTGGCGCAGTATTTT. As protein: CSVQQQGLAQYF. This chain joins TRBV29-1 and TRBJ2-3; D might be TRBD1 (6 bases). V dropped 6 bases and J dropped 10 bases, with 17 bases sitting between them. The CDR3 loop spans 12 amino acids. Germline V gene lookup returns CDR1 SQVTM and CDR2 ANQGSEA.

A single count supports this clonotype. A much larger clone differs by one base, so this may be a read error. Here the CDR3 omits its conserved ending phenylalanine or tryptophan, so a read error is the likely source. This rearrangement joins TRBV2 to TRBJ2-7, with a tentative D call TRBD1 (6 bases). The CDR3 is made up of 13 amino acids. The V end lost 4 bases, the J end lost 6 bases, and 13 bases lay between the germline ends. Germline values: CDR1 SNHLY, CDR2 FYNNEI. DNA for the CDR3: TGTGCCAGCAGTGTTCGGGGCAGGGGCGAGCAGTACCTC. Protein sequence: CASSVRGRGEQYL.

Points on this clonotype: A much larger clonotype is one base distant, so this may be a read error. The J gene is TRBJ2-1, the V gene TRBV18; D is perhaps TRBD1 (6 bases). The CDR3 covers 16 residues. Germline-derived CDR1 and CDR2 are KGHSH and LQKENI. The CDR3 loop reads CTSSPLTGSTYNEQFF. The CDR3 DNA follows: TGTACCAGCTCACCATTAACAGGGAGCACCTACAATGAGCAGTTCTTC.

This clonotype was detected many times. The CDR3 loop reads CSALRDRGGQPQHF. In DNA, the CDR3 is TGCAGTGCTCTCCGGGACAGGGGAGGTCAGCCCCAGCATTTT. This sequence joins TRBV20-1 and TRBJ1-5; 10 bases are a match to TRBD1. After removal of 5 bases from V and 6 bases from J, the junction contained 7 bases not matched to a gene. Looked up from germline, CDR1 is DFQATT and CDR2 is SNEGSKA (reference sequence). CDR3 length: 14 amino acids.